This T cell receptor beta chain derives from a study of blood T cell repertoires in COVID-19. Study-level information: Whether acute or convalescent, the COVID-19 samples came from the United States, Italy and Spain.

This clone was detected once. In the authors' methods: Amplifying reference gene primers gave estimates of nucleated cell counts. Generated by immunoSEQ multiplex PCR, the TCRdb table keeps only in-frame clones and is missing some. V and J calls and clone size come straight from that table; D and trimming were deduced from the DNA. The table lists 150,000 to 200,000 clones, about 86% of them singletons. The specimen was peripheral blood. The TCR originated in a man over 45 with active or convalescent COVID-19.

The CDR3 loop reads CASSIPGLADEQFF. The CDR3 DNA reads as TGTGCCAGCAGCATCCCGGGACTAGCGGATGAGCAGTTCTTC. The chain is built from TRBV11-1 and TRBJ2-1; 11 nucleotides agree with TRBD2. Germline V gene sequence: CDR1 SGHAT, CDR2 FQDESV (reference sequence). J gave up 8 bases and V 5 bases, and 5 bases lay outside the gene matches. The CDR3 has 14 residues.